A single T cell receptor (beta chain) is shown here with its context. This sample is drawn from a study of T-cell memory formation after mild COVID-19. In the study overall: TCR clusters were largely donor specific.

In TCRdb, the 5' RACE reads were re-called with MiXCR into one record per CDR3 protein. The sample records a few hundred thousand distinct CDR3 sequences, approximately 19% being singletons. CDR1 SQVTM and CDR2 ANQGSEA come from the germline V gene. CDR3 length: 13 amino acids. The V and J ends lost 7 bases and 7 bases respectively, with 17 bases between them. The sequence was collected from a man in his late teens or twenties who had mild COVID-19 (a few samples of this study predate the infection). Cell type and time point are not known. The sequencing sample was made of PBMCs or a T cell subset sorted from them (not recorded which). This chain uses TRBV29-1 with TRBJ2-4; D is ambiguous. CDR3 bases: TGCAGCGCCGCCGGCCATTTGGGTAACATTCAGTACTTC. Its translation: CSAAGHLGNIQYF.